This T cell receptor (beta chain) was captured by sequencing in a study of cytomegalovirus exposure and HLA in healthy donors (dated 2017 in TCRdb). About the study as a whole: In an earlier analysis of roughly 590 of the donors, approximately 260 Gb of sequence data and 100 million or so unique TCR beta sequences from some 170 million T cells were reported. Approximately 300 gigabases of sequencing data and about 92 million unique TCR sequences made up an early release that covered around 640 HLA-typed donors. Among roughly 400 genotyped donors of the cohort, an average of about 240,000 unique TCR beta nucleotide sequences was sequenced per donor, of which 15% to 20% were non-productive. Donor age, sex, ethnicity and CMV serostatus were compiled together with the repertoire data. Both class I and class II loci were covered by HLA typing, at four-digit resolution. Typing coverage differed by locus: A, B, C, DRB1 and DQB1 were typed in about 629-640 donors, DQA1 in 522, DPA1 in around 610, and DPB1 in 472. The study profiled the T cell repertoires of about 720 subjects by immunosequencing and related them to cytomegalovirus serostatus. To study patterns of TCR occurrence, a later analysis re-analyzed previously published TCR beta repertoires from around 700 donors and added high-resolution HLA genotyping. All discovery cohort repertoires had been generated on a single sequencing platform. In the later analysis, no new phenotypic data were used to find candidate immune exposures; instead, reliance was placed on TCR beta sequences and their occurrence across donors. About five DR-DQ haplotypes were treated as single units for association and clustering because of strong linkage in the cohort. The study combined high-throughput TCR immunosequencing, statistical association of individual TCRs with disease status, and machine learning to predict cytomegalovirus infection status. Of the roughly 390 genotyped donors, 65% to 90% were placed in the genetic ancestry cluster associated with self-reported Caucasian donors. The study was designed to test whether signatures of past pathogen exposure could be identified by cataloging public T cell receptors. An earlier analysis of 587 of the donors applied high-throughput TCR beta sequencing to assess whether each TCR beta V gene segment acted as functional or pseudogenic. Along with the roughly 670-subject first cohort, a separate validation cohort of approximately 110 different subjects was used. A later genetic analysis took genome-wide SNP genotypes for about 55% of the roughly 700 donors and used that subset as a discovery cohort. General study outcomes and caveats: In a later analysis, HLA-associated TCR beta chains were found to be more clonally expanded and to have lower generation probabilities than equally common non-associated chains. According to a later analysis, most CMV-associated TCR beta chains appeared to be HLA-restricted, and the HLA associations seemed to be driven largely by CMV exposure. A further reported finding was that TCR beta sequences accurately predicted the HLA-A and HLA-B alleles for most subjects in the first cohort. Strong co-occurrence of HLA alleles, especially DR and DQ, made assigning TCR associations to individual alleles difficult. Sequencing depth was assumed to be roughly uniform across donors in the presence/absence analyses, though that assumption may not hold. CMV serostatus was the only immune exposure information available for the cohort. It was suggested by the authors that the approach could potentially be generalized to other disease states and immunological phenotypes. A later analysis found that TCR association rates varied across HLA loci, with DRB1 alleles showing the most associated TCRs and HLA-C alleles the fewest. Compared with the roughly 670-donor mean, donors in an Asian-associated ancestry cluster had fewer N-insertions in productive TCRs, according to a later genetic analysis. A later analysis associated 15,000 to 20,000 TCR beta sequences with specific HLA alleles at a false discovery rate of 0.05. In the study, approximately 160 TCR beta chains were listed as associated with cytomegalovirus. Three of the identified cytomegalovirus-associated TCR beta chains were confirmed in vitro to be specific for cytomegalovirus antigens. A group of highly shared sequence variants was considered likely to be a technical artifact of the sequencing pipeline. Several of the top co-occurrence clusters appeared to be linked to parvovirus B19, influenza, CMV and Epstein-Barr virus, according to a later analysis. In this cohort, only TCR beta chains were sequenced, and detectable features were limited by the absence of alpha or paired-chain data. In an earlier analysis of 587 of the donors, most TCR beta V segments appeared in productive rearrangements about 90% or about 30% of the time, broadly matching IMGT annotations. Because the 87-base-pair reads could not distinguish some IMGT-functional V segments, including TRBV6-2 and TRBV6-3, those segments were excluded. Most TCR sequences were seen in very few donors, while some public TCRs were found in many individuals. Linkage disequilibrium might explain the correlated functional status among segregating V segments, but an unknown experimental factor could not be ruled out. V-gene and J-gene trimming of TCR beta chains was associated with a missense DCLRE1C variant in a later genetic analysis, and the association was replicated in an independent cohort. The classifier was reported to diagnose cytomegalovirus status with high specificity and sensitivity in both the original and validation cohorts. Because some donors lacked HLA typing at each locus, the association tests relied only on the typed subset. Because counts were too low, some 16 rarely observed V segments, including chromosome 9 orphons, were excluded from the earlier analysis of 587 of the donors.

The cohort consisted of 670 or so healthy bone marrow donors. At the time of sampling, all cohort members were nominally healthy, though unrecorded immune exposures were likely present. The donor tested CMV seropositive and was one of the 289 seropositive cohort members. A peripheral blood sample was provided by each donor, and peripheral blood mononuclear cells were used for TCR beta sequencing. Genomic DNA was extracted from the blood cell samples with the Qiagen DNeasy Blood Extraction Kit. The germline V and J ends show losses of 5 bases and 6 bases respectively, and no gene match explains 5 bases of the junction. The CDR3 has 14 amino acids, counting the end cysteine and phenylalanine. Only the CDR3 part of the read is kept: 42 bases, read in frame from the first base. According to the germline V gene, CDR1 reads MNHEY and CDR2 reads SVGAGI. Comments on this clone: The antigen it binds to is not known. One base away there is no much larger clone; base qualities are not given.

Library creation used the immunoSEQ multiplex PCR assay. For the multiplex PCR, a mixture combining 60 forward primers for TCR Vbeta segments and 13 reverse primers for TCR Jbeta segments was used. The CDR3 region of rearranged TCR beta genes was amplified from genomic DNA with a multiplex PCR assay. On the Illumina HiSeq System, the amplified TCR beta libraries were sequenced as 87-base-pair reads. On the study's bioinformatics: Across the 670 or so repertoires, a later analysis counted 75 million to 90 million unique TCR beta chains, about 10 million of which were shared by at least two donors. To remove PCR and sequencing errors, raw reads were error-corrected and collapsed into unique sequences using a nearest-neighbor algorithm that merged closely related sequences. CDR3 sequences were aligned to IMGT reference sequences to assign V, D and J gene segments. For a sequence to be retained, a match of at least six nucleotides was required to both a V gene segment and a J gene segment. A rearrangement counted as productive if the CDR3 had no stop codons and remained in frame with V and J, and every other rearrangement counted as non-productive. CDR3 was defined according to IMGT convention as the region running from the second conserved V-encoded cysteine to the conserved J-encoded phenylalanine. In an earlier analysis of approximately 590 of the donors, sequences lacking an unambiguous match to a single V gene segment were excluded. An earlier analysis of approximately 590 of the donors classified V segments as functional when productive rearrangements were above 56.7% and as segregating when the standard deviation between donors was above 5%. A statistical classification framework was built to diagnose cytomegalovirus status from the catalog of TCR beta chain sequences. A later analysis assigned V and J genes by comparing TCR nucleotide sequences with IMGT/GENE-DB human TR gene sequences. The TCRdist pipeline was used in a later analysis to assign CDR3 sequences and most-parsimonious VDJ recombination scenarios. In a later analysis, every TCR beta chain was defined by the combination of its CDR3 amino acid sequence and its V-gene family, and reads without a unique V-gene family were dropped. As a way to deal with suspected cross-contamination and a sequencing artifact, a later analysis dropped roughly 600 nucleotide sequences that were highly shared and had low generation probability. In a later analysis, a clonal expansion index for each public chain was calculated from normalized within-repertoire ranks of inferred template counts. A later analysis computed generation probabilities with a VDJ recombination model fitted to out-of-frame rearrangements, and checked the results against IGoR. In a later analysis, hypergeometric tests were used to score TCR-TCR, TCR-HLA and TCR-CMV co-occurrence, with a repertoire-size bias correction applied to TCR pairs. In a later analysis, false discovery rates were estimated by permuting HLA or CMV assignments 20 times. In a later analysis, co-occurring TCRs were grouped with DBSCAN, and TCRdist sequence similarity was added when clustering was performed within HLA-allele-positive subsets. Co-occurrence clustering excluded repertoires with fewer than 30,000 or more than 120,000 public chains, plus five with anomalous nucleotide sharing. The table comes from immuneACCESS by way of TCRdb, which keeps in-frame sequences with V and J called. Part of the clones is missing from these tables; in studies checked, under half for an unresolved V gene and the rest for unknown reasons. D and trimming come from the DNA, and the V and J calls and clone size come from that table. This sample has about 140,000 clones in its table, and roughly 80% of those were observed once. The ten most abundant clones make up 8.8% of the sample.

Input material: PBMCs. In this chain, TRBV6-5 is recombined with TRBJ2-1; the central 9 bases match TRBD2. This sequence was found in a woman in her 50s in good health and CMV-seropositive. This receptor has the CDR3 CASSRPGLANEQFF. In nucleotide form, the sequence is TGTGCCAGCAGTCGGCCGGGACTAGCCAATGAGCAGTTCTTC.